This TCR beta chain comes out of a study of blood T cell repertoires in COVID-19. Across the whole study: Spain, Italy and the United States supplied samples that represented acute and convalescent COVID-19. Nucleic acid was either cDNA or gDNA, and it came from T cells, B-cell-depleted T cells, or PBMCs.

The repertoire was sequenced with immunoSEQ multiplex PCR; TCRdb's copy has only in-frame clones and lacks some. The table has 250,000 or so clones, over 80% seen once. The receptor comes from a woman between 40 and 50 years old who had recovered from COVID-19. The sequenced sample consisted of peripheral blood.

CDR3 bases: TGTGCCATCAGTGAGTCGAAGGTTTTGCGGGGTAATTCACCCCTCCACTTT. Amino acid sequence: CAISESKVLRGNSPLHF. The chain joins TRBV10-3 to TRBJ1-6; D not certain. Looked up from germline, CDR1 is ENHRY and CDR2 is SYGVKD. V was shortened by 0 bases and J by 6 bases, with 15 bases between the two germline ends. This CDR3 comprises 17 residues.